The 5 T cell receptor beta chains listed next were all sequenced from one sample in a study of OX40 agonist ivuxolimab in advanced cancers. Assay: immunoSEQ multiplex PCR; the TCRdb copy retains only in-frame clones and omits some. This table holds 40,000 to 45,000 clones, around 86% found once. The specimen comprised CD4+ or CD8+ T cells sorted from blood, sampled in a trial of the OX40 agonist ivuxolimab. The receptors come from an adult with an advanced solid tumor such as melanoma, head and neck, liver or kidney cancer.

CDR3 loop: CASSDRQAPQTQYF. Here the CDR3 DNA reads TGTGCCAGCAGCGACCGACAGGCTCCTCAGACCCAGTACTTC. The chain has TRBV21-1 and TRBJ2-5; TRBD1 reflects the table's D call only, with no check against the DNA. TRBV21-1 is a recognized pseudogene. CDR3 length: 14 amino acids.

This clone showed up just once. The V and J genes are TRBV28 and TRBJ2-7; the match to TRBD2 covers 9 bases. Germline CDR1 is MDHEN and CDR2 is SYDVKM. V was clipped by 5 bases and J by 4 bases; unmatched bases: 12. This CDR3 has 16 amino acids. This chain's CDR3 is CASSTPLAGGRYEQYF. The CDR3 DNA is TGTGCCAGCAGTACCCCACTTGCGGGAGGGCGATACGAGCAGTACTTC. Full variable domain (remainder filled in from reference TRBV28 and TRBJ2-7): DVKVTQSSRYLVKRTGEKVFLECVQDMDHENMFWYRQDPGLGLRLIYFSYDVKMKEKGDIPEGYSVSREKKERFSLILESASTNQTSMYLCASSTPLAGGRYEQYFGPGTRLTVT.

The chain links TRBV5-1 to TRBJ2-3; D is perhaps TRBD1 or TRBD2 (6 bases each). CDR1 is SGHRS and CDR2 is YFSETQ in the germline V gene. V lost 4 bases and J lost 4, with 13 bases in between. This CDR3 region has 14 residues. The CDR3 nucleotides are TGCGCCAGCAGCGGGACCGGGGGCGCAGATACGCAGTATTTT. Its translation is CASSGTGGADTQYF.

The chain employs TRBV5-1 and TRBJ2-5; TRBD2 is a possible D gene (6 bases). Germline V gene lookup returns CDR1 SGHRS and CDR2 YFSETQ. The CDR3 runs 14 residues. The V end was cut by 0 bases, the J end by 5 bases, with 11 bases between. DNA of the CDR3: TGCGCCAGCAGCTTGGGTCGCGGAGGGGAGACCCAGTACTTC. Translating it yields CASSLGRGGETQYF. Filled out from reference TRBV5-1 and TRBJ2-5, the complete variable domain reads KAGVTQTPRYLIKTRGQQVTLSCSPISGHRSVSWYQQTPGQGLQFLFEYFSETQRNKGNFPGRFSGRQFSNSRSEMNVSTLELGDSALYLCASSLGRGGETQYFGPGTRLLVL.

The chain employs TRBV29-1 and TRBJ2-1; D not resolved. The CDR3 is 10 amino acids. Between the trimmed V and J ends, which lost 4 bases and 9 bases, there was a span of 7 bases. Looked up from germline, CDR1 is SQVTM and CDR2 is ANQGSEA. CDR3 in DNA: TGCAGCGTTGCGTATCCTGAGCAGTTCTTC. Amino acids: CSVAYPEQFF.